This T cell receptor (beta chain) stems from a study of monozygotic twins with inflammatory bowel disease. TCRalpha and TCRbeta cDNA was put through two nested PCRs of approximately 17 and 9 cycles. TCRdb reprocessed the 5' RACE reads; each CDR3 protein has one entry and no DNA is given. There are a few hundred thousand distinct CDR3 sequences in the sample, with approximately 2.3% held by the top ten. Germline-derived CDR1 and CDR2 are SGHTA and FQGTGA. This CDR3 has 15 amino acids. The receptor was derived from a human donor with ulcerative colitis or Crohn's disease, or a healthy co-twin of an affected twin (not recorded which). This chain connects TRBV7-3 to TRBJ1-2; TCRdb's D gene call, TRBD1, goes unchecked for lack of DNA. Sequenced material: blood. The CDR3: CASRPGTGDNYGYTF.